The 26 T cell receptor beta chains listed next were all sequenced from one sample in a study of T cell responses to AZD1222 COVID-19 vaccine. Sequencing used immunoSEQ multiplex PCR; TCRdb keeps in-frame clones, though not all of them. The sample lists roughly 120,000 clones; 87% were seen once. The sample in question was peripheral blood, obtained on day 0 of AZD1222 vaccination. The receptors originated from an adult in good health.

The gene calls are TRBV19 and TRBJ1-4; 9 bases agree with TRBD1. The CDR3 sequence is 15 residues long. The V gene's germline CDR1 is LNHDA and CDR2 SQIVND (reference sequence). Trimming took 7 bases from V and 8 from J; bases not matched to a gene: 11. CDR3 sequence (DNA): TGTGCCAGTAATAATGGCGGGACAGGGTTGGAAAAACTGTTTTTT. Translated, it gives CASNNGGTGLEKLFF.

The V gene is TRBV6-5, the J gene TRBJ1-1, with D perhaps matching TRBD1 (5 bases). This CDR3 spans 13 amino acids. The germline CDR1 and CDR2 sequences are MNHEY and SVGAGI. Trimming stripped 4 bases from V and 1 base from J, with 7 bases between. CDR3 protein: CASSFDRNTEAFF. CDR3 DNA sequence: TGTGCCAGCAGTTTTGACAGGAACACTGAAGCTTTCTTT.

This chain connects TRBV12-2 to TRBJ1-5; the table's D call, TRBD1, was not checked against the DNA. TRBV12-2 is recorded as a pseudogene. CDR3 size: 16 residues. The CDR3 loop is CASRDRSPGSNQPQHF. In DNA, the CDR3 is TGTGCAAGTCGCGACAGGAGTCCGGGGAGCAATCAGCCCCAGCATTTT.

The V and J genes are TRBV2 and TRBJ1-3, with 8 bases identical to TRBD1. The CDR3 consists of 19 residues. Trimming removed 11 bases from V and 3 bases from J; junction bases left unmatched: 24. Germline values: CDR1 SNHLY, CDR2 FYNNEI. In nucleotides, the CDR3 is TGTGCCCGAAAAAAGGACAGGGCTCTCCTCAGGTCCCATGGAAACACCATATATTTT. This codes for CARKKDRALLRSHGNTIYF.

This chain uses TRBV6-5 with TRBJ1-1; a possible D gene is TRBD1 (5 bases). Trimming stripped 4 bases from V and 4 bases from J, with 13 bases between. Germline V lookup: CDR1 MNHEY, CDR2 SVGAGI. This CDR3 comprises 14 residues. CDR3: CASSSGTPSTEAFF. Here the CDR3 DNA reads TGTGCCAGCAGTTCCGGGACGCCGAGCACTGAAGCTTTCTTT.

This chain uses TRBV5-8 with TRBJ1-1; 9 nucleotides line up with TRBD1. This CDR3 is built from 15 residues. Germline loops: CDR1 SGHTS, CDR2 YDEGEE. V lost 8 bases, J lost 4 bases, and 12 bases stayed unmatched. CDR3 region: CARGLQGAYGTEAFF. Written as DNA, the CDR3 is TGTGCCAGGGGCCTACAGGGGGCGTACGGCACTGAAGCTTTCTTT.

The rearrangement uses TRBV7-6 and TRBJ2-5; D may correspond to TRBD1 or TRBD2 (5 bases each). Germline CDR1 reads SGHVS; CDR2 reads FNYEAQ. This CDR3 spans 20 amino acids. The V and J ends lost 5 bases and 1 base respectively, with 29 bases between them. CDR3 amino acids: CASSQTTGRSRNALQETQYF. CDR3 sequence (DNA): TGTGCCAGCAGCCAAACGACGGGGCGATCAAGGAATGCCCTCCAAGAGACCCAGTACTTC.

The chain couples TRBV30 to TRBJ2-1; TRBD2 is a possible D gene (6 bases). V was shortened by 3 bases and J by 5 bases, with 20 bases between the two germline ends. This CDR3 comprises 16 residues. The V gene's germline CDR1 is GTSNPN and CDR2 SVGIG (reference sequence). CDR3 bases: TGTGCCTGGAGCCCAGAGGAGGGGTTAGAAAACAATGAGCAGTTCTTC. As protein: CAWSPEEGLENNEQFF. Full variable domain (rest looked up from reference TRBV30 and TRBJ2-1): SQTIHQWPATLVQPVGSPLSLECTVEGTSNPNLYWYRQAAGRGLQLLFYSVGIGQISSEVPQNLSASRPQDRQFILSSKKLLLSDSGFYLCAWSPEEGLENNEQFFGPGTRLTVL.

The chain has TRBV11-3 and TRBJ2-4; D may be TRBD1 (5 bases). CDR3 size: 16 residues. The V and J ends lost 5 bases and 0 bases respectively, with 14 bases between them. Germline V gene data show CDR1 as SGHNT and CDR2 as YENEEA. In DNA, the CDR3 is TGTGCCAGCAGCCTCCAGGGAATACTAGCCAAAAACATTCAGTACTTC. Protein: CASSLQGILAKNIQYF.

This clone was detected once. The CDR3 loop is CASSKLPSGFREQYF. The CDR3 DNA sequence: TGTGCCAGCAGCAAACTACCTAGCGGGTTTAGGGAGCAGTACTTC. This chain uses TRBV21-1 with TRBJ2-7; the table names TRBD2, a call not compared with the DNA. TRBV21-1 is assigned pseudogene status. The CDR3 loop spans 15 amino acids.

The rearrangement links TRBV19 to TRBJ1-1; tentatively, D is TRBD1 (6 bases). The CDR3 totals 16 residues. V was shortened by 1 base and J by 5 bases, with 17 bases between the two germline ends. The germline V gene encodes CDR1 LNHDA and CDR2 SQIVND (reference sequence). CDR3 in amino acids: CASSIGQEGRITEAFF. DNA of the CDR3: TGTGCCAGTAGTATAGGACAGGAAGGAAGGATTACTGAAGCTTTCTTT.

This chain links TRBV7-6 with TRBJ2-5, with D unclear. V lost 0 bases and J 4 bases, leaving 3 bases between the germline ends. Germline V gene lookup returns CDR1 SGHVS and CDR2 FNYEAQ. The CDR3 runs to 12 residues. CDR3 loop: CASSLAGETQYF. The CDR3, as DNA: TGTGCCAGCAGCTTAGCGGGAGAGACCCAGTACTTC.

The chain joins TRBV7-2 to TRBJ2-3; 7 bases agree with TRBD2. Germline V lookup: CDR1 SGHTA, CDR2 FQGNSA. The CDR3 is 15 residues long. The trim removed 4 bases at V and 1 base at J, leaving 5 bases unmatched. The CDR3 spells CASSSQAGGTDTQYF. As DNA, the CDR3 is TGTGCCAGCAGCTCCCAGGCGGGGGGCACAGATACGCAGTATTTT.

DNA for the CDR3: TGTGCCAGCAGTTTAAGGCAGCACACCGGGGAGCTGTTTTTT. This translates into CASSLRQHTGELFF. V usage is TRBV27 and J usage is TRBJ2-2; D is ambiguous. The CDR3 sequence is 14 residues long. Per the germline V gene, CDR1 is MNHEY and CDR2 is SMNVEV (reference sequence). V lost 2 bases and J 3 bases, leaving 7 bases between the germline ends.

The V call is TRBV6-5, the J call TRBJ2-7; no reliable D call. CDR3 length equals 14 residues. Germline CDR1 MNHEY, CDR2 SVGAGI. V was pared by 3 bases and J by 6 bases, with 15 bases between. CDR3 in DNA: TGTGCCAGCAGTTATATGACCCACTCTGGCGAGCAGTACTTC. Translation gives CASSYMTHSGEQYF.

The chain has TRBV28 and TRBJ2-4; D gene uncertain. Germline V gene lookup returns CDR1 MDHEN and CDR2 SYDVKM. V was cut by 0 bases and J by 1 base, with 1 base left in between. The length of the CDR3 is 13 residues. This CDR3 reads CASSLWAKNIQYF. CDR3 bases: TGTGCCAGCAGTTTATGGGCCAAAAACATTCAGTACTTC.

The V and J genes are TRBV5-1 and TRBJ2-1, with TRBD2 matching 8 bases. The V and J ends lost 0 bases and 3 bases, in that order; junction bases with no gene match: 5. There are 16 residues in the CDR3. CDR1 and CDR2 (germline): SGHRS, YFSETQ. For the CDR3, the DNA is TGCGCCAGCAGCTTGGAACCAGCGGGGGACTACAATGAGCAGTTCTTC. Its protein product is CASSLEPAGDYNEQFF.

The chain is built from TRBV3-1 (or the pseudogene TRBV3-2) and TRBJ2-5, with 10 bases fitting TRBD2. V lost 5 bases and J lost 0; bases outside the gene matches: 12. The CDR3 sequence is 18 residues long. Germline lookup yields CDR1 LGHDT and CDR2 YNNKEL (reference sequence). The CDR3 region is CASSTRQTSGANQETQYF. CDR3 DNA sequence: TGTGCCAGCAGCACTAGGCAAACTAGCGGGGCAAACCAAGAGACCCAGTACTTC.

The rearrangement uses TRBV6-1 and TRBJ1-4; D ambiguous. The CDR3 runs to 15 residues. Germline assignment: CDR1 MNHNS and CDR2 SASEGT. Trimming shortened V by 3 bases and J by 2 bases, and 10 bases separated the two germline ends. CDR3 sequence: CASSERLRTNEKLFF. The CDR3 nucleotides are TGTGCCAGCAGTGAGCGGCTTCGGACTAATGAAAAACTGTTTTTT.

The chain links TRBV14 to TRBJ1-3; D is undetermined. In germline, CDR1 is SGHDN, CDR2 FVKESK. V lost 3 bases to trimming and J lost 0 bases, with 9 bases between them. The CDR3 is 15 amino acids. The CDR3 protein is CASSHRGRSGNTIYF. CDR3 nucleotide sequence: TGTGCCAGCAGCCATCGGGGTCGCTCTGGAAACACCATATATTTT.

The chain carries TRBV6-5 and TRBJ1-2; D is possibly TRBD1 (6 bases). The CDR3 is made up of 13 amino acids. V dropped 4 bases and J dropped 5 bases, with 11 bases sitting between them. Germline V lookup: CDR1 MNHEY, CDR2 SVGAGI. CDR3 sequence: CASSSGTQYGYTF. The CDR3 region has the DNA TGTGCCAGCAGTTCCGGGACACAATATGGCTACACCTTC.

The V gene is TRBV24-1, the J gene TRBJ2-1; 11 positions agree with TRBD1. V dropped 3 bases and J dropped 7; count of bases not matched to a gene: 13. CDR3 length equals 18 residues. Germline CDR1 reads KGHDR; CDR2 reads SFDVKD. CDR3: CATSDDYGQGAVQNEQFF. The CDR3, as DNA: TGTGCCACCAGTGATGATTATGGACAGGGGGCAGTACAAAATGAGCAGTTCTTC.

This rearrangement joins TRBV27 to TRBJ2-2; 11 bases are shared with TRBD1. Germline lookup yields CDR1 MNHEY and CDR2 SMNVEV (reference sequence). The CDR3 consists of 16 residues. Germline trimming cut 7 bases from V and 3 bases from J; bases unmatched to any gene: 7. Written as DNA, the CDR3 is TGTGCCAGCACCAACCGGGACAGGGGGGACACCGGGGAGCTGTTTTTT. Protein product: CASTNRDRGDTGELFF.

This clone appeared a few times. The chain employs TRBV2 and TRBJ1-1; 7 bases agree with TRBD1. This CDR3 is 15 amino acids long. After removal of 5 bases from V and 4 bases from J, the junction contained 10 bases not matched to a gene. Germline V CDR1 and CDR2: SNHLY, FYNNEI. The CDR3 nucleotides read TGTGCCAGCAGTCTCCGACCAGACAGGGTCACTGAAGCTTTCTTT. It codes for CASSLRPDRVTEAFF.

CDR3 in DNA: TGCGCCAGCAGTCCCACCTGGGGGTCCCTTTACAATGAGCAGTTCTTC. Translated, it gives CASSPTWGSLYNEQFF. The chain employs TRBV23-1 and TRBJ2-1; D assignment may be TRBD1 or TRBD2 (5 bases each). TRBV23-1 is identified as an open reading frame with a role that is uncertain. Trimming stripped 4 bases from V and 4 bases from J, with 17 bases between. The CDR3 is made up of 16 amino acids.

This clone was detected once. J is TRBJ2-5 and V is TRBV7-3; 8 nucleotides align to TRBD1. The CDR3 is made up of 14 amino acids. The V and J ends lost 5 bases and 5 bases, in that order; junction bases with no gene match: 7. Germline V gene sequence: CDR1 SGHTA, CDR2 FQGTGA. CDR3 sequence: CASSPDRGYETQYF. The CDR3 region has the DNA TGTGCCAGCAGCCCCGACAGGGGCTATGAGACCCAGTACTTC.